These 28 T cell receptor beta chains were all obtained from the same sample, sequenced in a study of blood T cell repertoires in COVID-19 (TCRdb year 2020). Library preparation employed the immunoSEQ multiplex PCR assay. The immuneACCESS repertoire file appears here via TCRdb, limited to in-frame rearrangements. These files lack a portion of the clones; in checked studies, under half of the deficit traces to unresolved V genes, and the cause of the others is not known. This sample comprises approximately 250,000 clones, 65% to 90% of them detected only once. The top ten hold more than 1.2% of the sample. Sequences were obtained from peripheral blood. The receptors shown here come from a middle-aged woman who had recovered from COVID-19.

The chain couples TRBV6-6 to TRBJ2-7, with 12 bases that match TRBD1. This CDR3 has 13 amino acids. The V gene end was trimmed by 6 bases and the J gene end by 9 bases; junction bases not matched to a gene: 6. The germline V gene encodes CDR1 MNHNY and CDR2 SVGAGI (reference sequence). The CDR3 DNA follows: TGTGCCAGCAGACCGGGACAGGGGGCATTGCAGTACTTC. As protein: CASRPGQGALQYF.

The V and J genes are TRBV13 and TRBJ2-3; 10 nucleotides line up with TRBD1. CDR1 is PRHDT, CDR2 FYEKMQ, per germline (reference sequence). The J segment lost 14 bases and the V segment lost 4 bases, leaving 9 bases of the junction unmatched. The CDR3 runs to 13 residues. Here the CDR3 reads CASSYQRQGAGYF. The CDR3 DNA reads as TGTGCCAGCAGCTACCAAAGACAGGGGGCTGGGTATTTT.

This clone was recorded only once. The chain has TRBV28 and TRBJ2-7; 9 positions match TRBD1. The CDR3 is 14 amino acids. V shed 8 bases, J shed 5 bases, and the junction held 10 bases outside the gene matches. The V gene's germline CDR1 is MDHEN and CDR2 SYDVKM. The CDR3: CASHTGTGIHEQYF. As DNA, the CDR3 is TGTGCCAGCCATACAGGGACAGGGATCCACGAGCAGTACTTC.

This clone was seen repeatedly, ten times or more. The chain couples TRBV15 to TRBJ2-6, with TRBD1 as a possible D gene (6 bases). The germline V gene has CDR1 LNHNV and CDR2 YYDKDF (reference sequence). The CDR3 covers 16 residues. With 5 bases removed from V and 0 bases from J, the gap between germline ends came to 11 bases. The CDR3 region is CATSSEQGSGANVLTF. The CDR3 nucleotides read TGTGCCACCAGCTCCGAACAGGGCTCTGGGGCCAACGTCCTGACTTTC.

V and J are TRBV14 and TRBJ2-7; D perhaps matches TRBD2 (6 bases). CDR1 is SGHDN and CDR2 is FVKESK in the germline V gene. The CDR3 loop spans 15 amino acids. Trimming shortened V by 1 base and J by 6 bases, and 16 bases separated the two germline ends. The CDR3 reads CASSQGSWRGVEQYF. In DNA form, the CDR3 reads TGTGCCAGCAGCCAAGGGAGTTGGCGGGGTGTCGAGCAGTACTTC.

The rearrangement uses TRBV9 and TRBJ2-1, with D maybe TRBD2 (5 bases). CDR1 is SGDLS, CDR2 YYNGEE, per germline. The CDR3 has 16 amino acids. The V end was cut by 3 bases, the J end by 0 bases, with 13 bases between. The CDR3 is CASSGGSLGSYNEQFF. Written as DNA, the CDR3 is TGTGCCAGCAGCGGAGGGTCTTTGGGCTCCTACAATGAGCAGTTCTTC.

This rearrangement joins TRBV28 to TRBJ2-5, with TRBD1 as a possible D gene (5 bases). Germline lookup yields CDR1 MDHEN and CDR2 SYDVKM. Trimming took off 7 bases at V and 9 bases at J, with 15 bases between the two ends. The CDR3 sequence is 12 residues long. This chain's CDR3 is CASKGVSLAQYF. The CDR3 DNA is TGTGCCAGCAAAGGGGTGTCGTTGGCCCAGTACTTC.

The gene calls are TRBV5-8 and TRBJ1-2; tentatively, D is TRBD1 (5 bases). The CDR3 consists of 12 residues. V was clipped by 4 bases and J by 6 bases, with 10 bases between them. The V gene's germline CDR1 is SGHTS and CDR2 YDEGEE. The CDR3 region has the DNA TGTGCCAGCAGCACCCAGGGCCATGGCTACACCTTC. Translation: CASSTQGHGYTF.

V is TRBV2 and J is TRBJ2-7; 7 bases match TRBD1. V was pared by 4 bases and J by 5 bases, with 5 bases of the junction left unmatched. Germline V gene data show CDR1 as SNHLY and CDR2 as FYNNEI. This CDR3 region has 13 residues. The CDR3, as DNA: TGTGCCAGCAGTGGAGAGACAGGGAACGAGCAGTACTTC. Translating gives CASSGETGNEQYF.

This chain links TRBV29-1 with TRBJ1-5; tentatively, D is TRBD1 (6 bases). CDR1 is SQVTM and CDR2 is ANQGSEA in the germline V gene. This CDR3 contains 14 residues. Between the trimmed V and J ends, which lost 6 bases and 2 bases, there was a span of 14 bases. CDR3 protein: CSVTQGRGNQPQHF. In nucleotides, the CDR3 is TGCAGCGTGACACAGGGTAGAGGCAATCAGCCCCAGCATTTT.

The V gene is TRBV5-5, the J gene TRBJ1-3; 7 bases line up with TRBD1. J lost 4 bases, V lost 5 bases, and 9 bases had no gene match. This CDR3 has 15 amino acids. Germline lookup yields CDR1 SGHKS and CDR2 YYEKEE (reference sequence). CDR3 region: CASRTTTGVGNTIYF. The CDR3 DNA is TGTGCCAGCAGAACTACCACAGGGGTGGGAAACACCATATATTTT.

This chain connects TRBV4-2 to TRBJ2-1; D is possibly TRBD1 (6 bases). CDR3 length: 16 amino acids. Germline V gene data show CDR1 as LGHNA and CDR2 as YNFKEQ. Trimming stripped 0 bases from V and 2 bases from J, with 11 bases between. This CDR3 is CASSQDPGDPYNEQFF. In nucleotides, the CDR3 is TGTGCCAGCAGCCAAGACCCAGGGGACCCCTACAATGAGCAGTTCTTC.

The CDR3 reads CASTGGRAEAFF. CDR3 DNA sequence: TGTGCCAGCACTGGAGGGCGAGCTGAAGCTTTCTTT. The chain links TRBV2 to TRBJ1-1, with D uncertain. Germline CDR1 is SNHLY and CDR2 is FYNNEI. V dropped 7 bases and J dropped 6 bases, with 12 bases sitting between them. CDR3 size: 12 residues.

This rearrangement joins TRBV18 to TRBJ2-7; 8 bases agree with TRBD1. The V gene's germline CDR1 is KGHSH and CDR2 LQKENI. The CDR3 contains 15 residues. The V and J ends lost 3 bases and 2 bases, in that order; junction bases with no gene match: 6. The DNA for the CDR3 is TGTGCCAGCTCACCGGATCTGGACAGGGCCTACGAGCAGTACTTC. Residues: CASSPDLDRAYEQYF.

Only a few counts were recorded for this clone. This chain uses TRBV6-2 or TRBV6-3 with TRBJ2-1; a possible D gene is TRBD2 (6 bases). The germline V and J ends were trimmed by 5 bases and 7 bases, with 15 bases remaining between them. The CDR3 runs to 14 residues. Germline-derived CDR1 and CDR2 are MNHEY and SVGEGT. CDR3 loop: CASSKSTGTNEQFF. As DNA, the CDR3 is TGTGCCAGCAGTAAATCCACTGGGACTAATGAGCAGTTCTTC.

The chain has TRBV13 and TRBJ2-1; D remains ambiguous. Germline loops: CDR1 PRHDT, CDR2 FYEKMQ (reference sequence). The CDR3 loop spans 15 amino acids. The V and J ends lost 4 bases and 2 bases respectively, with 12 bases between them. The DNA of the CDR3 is TGTGCCAGCAGCTCTTCCAATTCGGCCTACAATGAGCAGTTCTTC. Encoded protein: CASSSSNSAYNEQFF. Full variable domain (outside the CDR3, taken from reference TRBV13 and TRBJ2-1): AAGVIQSPRHLIKEKRETATLKCYPIPRHDTVYWYQQGPGQDPQFLISFYEKMQSDKGSIPDRFSAQQFSDYHSELNMSSLELGDSALYFCASSSSNSAYNEQFFGPGTRLTVL.

CDR3 protein: CASSGWGTSGYTF. The CDR3 region has the DNA TGTGCCAGCAGCGGGTGGGGCACAAGCGGCTACACCTTC. The chain has TRBV6-6 and TRBJ1-2; maybe TRBD1 (5 bases). Germline V gene data show CDR1 as MNHNY and CDR2 as SVGAGI (reference sequence). V lost 6 bases and J lost 8, with 16 bases in between. The CDR3 contains 13 residues.

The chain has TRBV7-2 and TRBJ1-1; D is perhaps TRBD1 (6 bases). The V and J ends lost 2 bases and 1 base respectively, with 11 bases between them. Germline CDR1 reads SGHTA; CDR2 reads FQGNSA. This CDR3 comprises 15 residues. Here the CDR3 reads CASSLLGAQNTEAFF. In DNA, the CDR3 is TGTGCCAGCAGCTTATTGGGGGCCCAGAACACTGAAGCTTTCTTT.

The CDR3 loop reads CATSREGDIRYEQYF. The CDR3 DNA is TGTGCCACCAGCAGAGAGGGGGACATCCGCTACGAGCAGTACTTC. The V and J genes are TRBV15 and TRBJ2-7, with D possibly being TRBD1 (6 bases). V lost 0 bases to trimming and J lost 3 bases, with 12 bases between them. From germline, CDR1 is LNHNV and CDR2 YYDKDF (reference sequence). This CDR3 has 15 residues.

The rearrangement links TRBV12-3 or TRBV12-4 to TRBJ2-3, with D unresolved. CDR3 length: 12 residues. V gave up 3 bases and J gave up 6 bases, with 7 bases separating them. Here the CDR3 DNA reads TGTGCCAGCAGTTTCTCTACCGATACGCAGTATTTT. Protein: CASSFSTDTQYF.

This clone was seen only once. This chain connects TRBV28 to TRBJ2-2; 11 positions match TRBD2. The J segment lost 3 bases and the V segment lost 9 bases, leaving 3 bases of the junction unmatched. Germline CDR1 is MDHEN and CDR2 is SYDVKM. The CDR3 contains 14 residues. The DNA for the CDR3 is TGTGCCAGTTTGACTAGCGGGGACACCGGGGAGCTGTTTTTT. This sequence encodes CASLTSGDTGELFF.

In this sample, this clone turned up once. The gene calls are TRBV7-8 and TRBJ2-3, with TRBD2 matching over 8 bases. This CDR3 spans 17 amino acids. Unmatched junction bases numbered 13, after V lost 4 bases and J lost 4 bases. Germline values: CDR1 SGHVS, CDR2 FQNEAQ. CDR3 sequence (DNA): TGTGCCAGCAGCTCTCTATCGGGGGGGCGCGTAGCAGATACGCAGTATTTT. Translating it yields CASSSLSGGRVADTQYF.

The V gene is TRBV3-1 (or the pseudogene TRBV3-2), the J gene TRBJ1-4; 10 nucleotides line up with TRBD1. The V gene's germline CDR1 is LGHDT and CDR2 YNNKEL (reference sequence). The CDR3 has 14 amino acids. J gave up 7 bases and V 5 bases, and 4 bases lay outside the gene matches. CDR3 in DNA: TGTGCCAGCAGCGGACAGGGGGGATCTGAAAAACTGTTTTTT. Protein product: CASSGQGGSEKLFF.

CDR3 sequence (DNA): TGTGCCAGCAGCTTAGAGGAGACAGGGAGCCTAGACGACAATGAGCAGTTCTTC. Protein: CASSLEETGSLDDNEQFF. This rearrangement joins TRBV11-2 to TRBJ2-1; 7 bases match TRBD1. This CDR3 is 18 amino acids long. The ends lost 0 bases at V and 5 bases at J; junction bases unmatched: 13. The germline CDR1 and CDR2 sequences are SGHAT and FQNNGV.

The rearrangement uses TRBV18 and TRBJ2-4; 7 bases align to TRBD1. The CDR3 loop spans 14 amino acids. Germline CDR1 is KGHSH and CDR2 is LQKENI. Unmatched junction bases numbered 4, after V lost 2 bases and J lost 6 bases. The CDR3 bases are TGTGCCAGCTCACCAGAACAGGGGACAAACATTCAGTACTTC. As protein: CASSPEQGTNIQYF.

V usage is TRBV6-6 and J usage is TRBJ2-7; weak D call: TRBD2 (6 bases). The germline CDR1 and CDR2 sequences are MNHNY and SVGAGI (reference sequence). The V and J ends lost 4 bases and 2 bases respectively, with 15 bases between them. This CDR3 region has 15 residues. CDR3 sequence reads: CASSFTGDRTYEQYF. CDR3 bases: TGTGCCAGCAGTTTCACGGGGGACCGCACCTACGAGCAGTACTTC.

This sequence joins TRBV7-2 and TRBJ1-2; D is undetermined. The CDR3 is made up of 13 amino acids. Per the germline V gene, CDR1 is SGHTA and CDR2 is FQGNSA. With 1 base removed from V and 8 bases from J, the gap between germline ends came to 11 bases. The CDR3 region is CASSLGSPEGYTF. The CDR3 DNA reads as TGTGCCAGCAGCTTAGGGAGCCCGGAGGGCTACACCTTC. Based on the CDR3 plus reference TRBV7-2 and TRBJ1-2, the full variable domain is GAGVSQSPSNKVTEKGKDVELRCDPISGHTALYWYRQSLGQGLEFLIYFQGNSAPDKSGLPSDRFSAERTGGSVSTLTIQRTQQEDSAVYLCASSLGSPEGYTFGSGTRLTVV.

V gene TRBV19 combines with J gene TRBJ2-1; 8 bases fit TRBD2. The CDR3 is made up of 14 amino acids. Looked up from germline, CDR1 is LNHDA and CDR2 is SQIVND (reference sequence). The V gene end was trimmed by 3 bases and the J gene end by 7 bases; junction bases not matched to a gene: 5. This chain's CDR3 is CASSMSRGANEQFF. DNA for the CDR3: TGTGCCAGTAGTATGTCGCGGGGGGCGAATGAGCAGTTCTTC.